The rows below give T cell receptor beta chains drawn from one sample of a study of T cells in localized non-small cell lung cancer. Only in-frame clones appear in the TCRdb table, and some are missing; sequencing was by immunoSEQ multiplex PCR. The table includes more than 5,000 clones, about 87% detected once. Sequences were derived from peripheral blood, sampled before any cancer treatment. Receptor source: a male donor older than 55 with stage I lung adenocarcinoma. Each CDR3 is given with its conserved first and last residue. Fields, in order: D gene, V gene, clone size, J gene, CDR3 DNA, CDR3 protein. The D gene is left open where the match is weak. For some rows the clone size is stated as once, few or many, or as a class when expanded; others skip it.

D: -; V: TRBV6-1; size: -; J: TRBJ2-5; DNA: TGTGCCACCGATGTAACAGGGTGGGAGACCCAGTACTTC; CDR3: CATDVTGWETQYF
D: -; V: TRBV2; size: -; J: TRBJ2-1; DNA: TGTGCCAGCAGTACTCATAGCAATGAGCAGTTCTTC; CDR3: CASSTHSNEQFF
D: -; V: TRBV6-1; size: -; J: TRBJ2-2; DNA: TGTGCCAGCAGTGAGGTTGGGACCGGGGAGCTGTTTTTT; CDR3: CASSEVGTGELFF
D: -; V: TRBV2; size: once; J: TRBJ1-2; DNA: TGTGCCAGCAGTCCCCCCCTGGGGCTGCCATCCTATGGCTACACCTTC; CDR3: CASSPPLGLPSYGYTF
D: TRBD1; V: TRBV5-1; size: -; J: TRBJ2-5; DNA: TGCGCCAGCAGCTTGGATACAGGGGGAGAGACCCAGTACTTC; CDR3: CASSLDTGGETQYF
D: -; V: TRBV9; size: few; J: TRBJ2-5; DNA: TGTGCCAGCAGCCCCCAGGACGGAATACAAGAGACCCAGTACTTC; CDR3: CASSPQDGIQETQYF
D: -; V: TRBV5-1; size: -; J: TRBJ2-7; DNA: TGCGCCAGCACCGTCAACGAGGGCGAGCAGTACTTC; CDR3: CASTVNEGEQYF
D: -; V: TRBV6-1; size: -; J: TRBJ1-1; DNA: TGTGCCAGCCAGAACACTGAAGCTTTCTTT; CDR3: CASQNTEAFF
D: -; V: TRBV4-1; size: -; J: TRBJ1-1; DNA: TGCGCCAGCAGCCAAGACCCAGTTACGGCTGAAGCTTTCTTT; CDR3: CASSQDPVTAEAFF
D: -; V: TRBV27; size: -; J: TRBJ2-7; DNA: TGTGCCAGCAGTCGCATCGGGCGCAACTACGAGCAGTACTTC; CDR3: CASSRIGRNYEQYF
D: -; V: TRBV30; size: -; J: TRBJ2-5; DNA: TGTGCCTGTTCTTCGGGGGAGACCCAGTACTTC; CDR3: CACSSGETQYF
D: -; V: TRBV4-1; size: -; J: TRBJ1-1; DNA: TGCGCCAGCAGCCAGGGGGGGCTCCGGAACACTGAAGCTTTCTTT; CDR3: CASSQGGLRNTEAFF
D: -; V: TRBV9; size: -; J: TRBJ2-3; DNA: TGTGCCAGCAGCCCACCGTTGGGAGATACGCAGTATTTT; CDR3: CASSPPLGDTQYF
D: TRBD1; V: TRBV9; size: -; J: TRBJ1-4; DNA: TGTGCCAGCAGCCTACGACAGGGACACAATGAAAAACTGTTTTTT; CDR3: CASSLRQGHNEKLFF
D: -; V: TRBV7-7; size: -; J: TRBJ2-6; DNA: TGTTCCAGCAGCTATAAGCTAGTGCCACAAAGTCGGGCCAACGTCCTGACTTTC; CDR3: CSSSYKLVPQSRANVLTF
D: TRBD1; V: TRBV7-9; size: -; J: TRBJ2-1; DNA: TGTGCCAGCAGCTTCTGGGACAGGGGCCGAAGTGAGCAGTTCTTC; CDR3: CASSFWDRGRSEQFF
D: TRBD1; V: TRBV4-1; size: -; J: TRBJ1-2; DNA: TGCGCCAGCAGCCAAACCAGGGCAGGGGGTTATGGCTACACCTTC; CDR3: CASSQTRAGGYGYTF
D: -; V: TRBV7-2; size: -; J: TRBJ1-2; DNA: TGTGCCAGCAGCTTAGAAGGACGGCACTATGGCTACACCTTC; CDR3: CASSLEGRHYGYTF
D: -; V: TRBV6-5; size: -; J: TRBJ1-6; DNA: TGTGCCAGCAGTTACTATGGGGTTCTCCACTTT; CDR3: CASSYYGVLHF
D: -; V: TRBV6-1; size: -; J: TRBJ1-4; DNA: TGTGCCAGCAGTGAGAATTGGGGAAATGAAAAACTGTTTTTT; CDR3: CASSENWGNEKLFF
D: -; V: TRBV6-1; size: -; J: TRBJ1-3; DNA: TGTGCCAGCAGTGCAGTCGGGGGAGGCGGAAACACCATATATTTT; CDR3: CASSAVGGGGNTIYF
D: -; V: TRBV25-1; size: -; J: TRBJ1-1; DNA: TGTGCCAGCAGCCCAGGGGTGGGACAACCAAAGATGAACACTGAAGCTTTCTTT; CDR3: CASSPGVGQPKMNTEAFF
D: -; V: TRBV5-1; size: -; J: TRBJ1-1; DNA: TGCGCCAGCAGCTTGGGACAGACGGAAGCTTTCTTT; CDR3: CASSLGQTEAFF
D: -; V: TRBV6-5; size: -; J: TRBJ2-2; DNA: TGTGCCAGCAGATCCTCCGGGTTGGACACCGGGGAGCTGTTTTTT; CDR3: CASRSSGLDTGELFF
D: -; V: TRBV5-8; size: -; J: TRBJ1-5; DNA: TGTGCCAGCAGCGCACGGGTTAATAGCAATCAGCCCCAGCATTTT; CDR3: CASSARVNSNQPQHF
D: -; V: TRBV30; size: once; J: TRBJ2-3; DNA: TGTGCCTGGAGTGTATCGGCGGATACGCAGTATTTT; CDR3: CAWSVSADTQYF
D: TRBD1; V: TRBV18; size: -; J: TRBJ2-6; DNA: TGTGCCAGCTCCCTGACAGGGGTCGCGGTAGGATCTGGGGCCAACGTCCTGACTTTC; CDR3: CASSLTGVAVGSGANVLTF
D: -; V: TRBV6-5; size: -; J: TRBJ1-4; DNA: TGTGCCAGCGGGTCGGGAGACGGATATAATGAAAAACTGTTTTTT; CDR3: CASGSGDGYNEKLFF
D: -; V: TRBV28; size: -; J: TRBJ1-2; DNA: TGTGCCAGCGGGGGAGGGTCGCGGAGATATGGCTACACCTTC; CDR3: CASGGGSRRYGYTF
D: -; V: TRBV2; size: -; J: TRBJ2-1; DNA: TGTGCCAGCAGACCCGTAGATTACAATGAGCAGTTCTTC; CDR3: CASRPVDYNEQFF
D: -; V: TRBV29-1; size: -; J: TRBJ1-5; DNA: TGCAGCGTTGGTGACAAGGTCAATCAGCCCCAGCATTTT; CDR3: CSVGDKVNQPQHF
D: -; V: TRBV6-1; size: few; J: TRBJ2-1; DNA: TGTGCCAGCAGTGGAGCTGTAGGCGGTTTGGGGAACAATGAGCAGTTCTTC; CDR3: CASSGAVGGLGNNEQFF
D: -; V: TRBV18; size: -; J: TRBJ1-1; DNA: TGTGCCAGCTCACGAGTTGAGGGGATGAACACTGAAGCTTTCTTT; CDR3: CASSRVEGMNTEAFF
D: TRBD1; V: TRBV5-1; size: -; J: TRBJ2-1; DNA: TGCGCCAGCAGCTTGGACAGGGGGCGCGTCCCCCATGAGCAGTTCTTC; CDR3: CASSLDRGRVPHEQFF
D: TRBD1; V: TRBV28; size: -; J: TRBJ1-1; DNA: TGTGCCGGGGGAACAGGGGCTAACACTGAAGCTTTCTTT; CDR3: CAGGTGANTEAFF
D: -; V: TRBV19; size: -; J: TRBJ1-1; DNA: TGTGCCAGTAGTATTTTGGGAACGAACACTGAAGCTTTCTTT; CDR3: CASSILGTNTEAFF
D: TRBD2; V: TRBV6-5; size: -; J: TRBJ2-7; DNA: TGTGCCAGCAGTTACTCGTCTAGCGGAGTCTACGAGCAGTACTTC; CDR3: CASSYSSSGVYEQYF
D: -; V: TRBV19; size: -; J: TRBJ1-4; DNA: TGTGCCAGTAGTGCGAGGGAAGTTAATGAAAAACTGTTTTTT; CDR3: CASSAREVNEKLFF
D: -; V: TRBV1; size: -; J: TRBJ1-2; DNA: TGCACCAGCAGGCGCGTTGTGCGAAAGACCTATGGCTACACCTTC; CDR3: CTSRRVVRKTYGYTF
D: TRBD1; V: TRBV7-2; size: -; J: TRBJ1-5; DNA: TGTGCCAGCAGCTTGGCCGGGACAGGGGTTCAGCCCCAGCATTTT; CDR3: CASSLAGTGVQPQHF
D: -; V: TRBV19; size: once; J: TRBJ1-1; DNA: TGTGCCAGTAGACCCGACAGCATGAACACTGAAGCTTTCTTT; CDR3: CASRPDSMNTEAFF
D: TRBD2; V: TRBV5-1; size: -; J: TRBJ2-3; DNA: TGCGCCAGCAGCTTGAGGCTAGCGGGGGGCACAGATACGCAGTATTTT; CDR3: CASSLRLAGGTDTQYF
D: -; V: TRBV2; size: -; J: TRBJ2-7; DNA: TGTGCCAGCAGGGAGACCTACGAGCAGTACTTC; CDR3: CASRETYEQYF
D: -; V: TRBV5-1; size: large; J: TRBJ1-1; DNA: TGCGCCAGCAGCTTCGAGGGGACTGAAGCTTTCTTT; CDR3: CASSFEGTEAFF
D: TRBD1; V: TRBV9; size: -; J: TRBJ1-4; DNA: TGTGCCAGCAGCGTCGGGACAGGGGTGGGGGAAAAACTGTTTTTT; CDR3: CASSVGTGVGEKLFF
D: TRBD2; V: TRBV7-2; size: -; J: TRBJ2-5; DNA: TGTGCCAGCAGCTTACACGGGAATCGGCTAGCGGGGGGGGAGACCCAGTACTTC; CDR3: CASSLHGNRLAGGETQYF
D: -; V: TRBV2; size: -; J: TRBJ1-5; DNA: TGTGCCAGCAGTGAAACGACGGCAGATCAGCCCCAGCATTTT; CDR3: CASSETTADQPQHF
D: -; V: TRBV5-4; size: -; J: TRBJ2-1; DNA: TGTGCCAGCAGCCCATACACGAAGACAGTTAGGTCGGATGAGCAGTTCTTC; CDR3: CASSPYTKTVRSDEQFF
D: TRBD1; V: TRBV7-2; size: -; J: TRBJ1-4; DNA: TGTGCCAGCAGCCTACAGGGGGATAATGAAAAACTGTTTTTT; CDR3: CASSLQGDNEKLFF
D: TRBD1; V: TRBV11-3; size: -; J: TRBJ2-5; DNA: TGTGCCAGCAGCCCCGGGACAGGCCAAGAGACCCAGTACTTC; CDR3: CASSPGTGQETQYF